These 19 T cell receptor beta chains came from one sample sequenced in a study of control samples from healthy donors and cancer patients. TCRdb keeps only in-frame clones here, not all; method: immunoSEQ multiplex PCR. The table has under 70,000 clones, over 75% seen once; the top ten hold roughly 1.2%. The sequenced sample consisted of PBMCs. These TCRs come from a woman aged 50 to 60 with colorectal cancer.

V usage is TRBV7-9 and J usage is TRBJ1-6; 7 bases match TRBD1. Germline V gene lookup returns CDR1 SEHNR and CDR2 FQNEAQ (reference sequence). This CDR3 has 12 amino acids. Unmatched junction bases numbered 7, after V lost 5 bases and J lost 15 bases. In DNA, the CDR3 is TGTGCCAGCAGCCGATCTGACAGGGACCTCCACTTT. It specifies CASSRSDRDLHF.

This chain uses TRBV14 with TRBJ2-1; perhaps TRBD2 as D (6 bases). The germline V gene has CDR1 SGHDN and CDR2 FVKESK. V lost 3 bases, J lost 3 bases, and 15 bases lay in between. The CDR3 extends over 16 amino acids. The CDR3 coding sequence is TGTGCCAGCAGCCAGGCGGGCGGCGGGGACTACAATGAGCAGTTCTTC. Protein product: CASSQAGGGDYNEQFF.

This chain links TRBV5-1 with TRBJ2-7; the match to TRBD1 covers 9 bases. The CDR3 is 14 residues long. Germline lookup yields CDR1 SGHRS and CDR2 YFSETQ. Trimming at V came to 4 bases and at J to 2 bases, leaving 4 bases not matched to a gene. The CDR3: CASSHGTGTYEQYF. The CDR3 DNA sequence: TGCGCCAGCAGCCATGGGACAGGGACCTACGAGCAGTACTTC.

The genes are TRBV3-1 (or the pseudogene TRBV3-2) and TRBJ1-1; 7 bases are shared with TRBD1. The germline V gene has CDR1 LGHDT and CDR2 YNNKEL (reference sequence). After removal of 1 base from V and 1 base from J, the junction contained 9 bases not matched to a gene. The CDR3 runs to 17 residues. DNA for the CDR3: TGTGCCAGCAGCCAAGGAGCCAGGGGGTATGCGAACACTGAAGCTTTCTTT. Translation gives CASSQGARGYANTEAFF.

The chain joins TRBV21-1 to TRBJ1-5; TRBD1, the table's D call, was not compared with the DNA. TRBV21-1 is reported as a pseudogene. The CDR3 contains 20 residues. The CDR3, as DNA: TGTGCCAGCAGCAAATCTTCGGAGGGTACAGGGGTATTGAGCAATCAGCCCCAGCATTTT. It codes for CASSKSSEGTGVLSNQPQHF.

The CDR3 coding sequence is TGTGCCAGCAGCCAAGATCCTGTTATACTAGCGGGGGCGGCGAACACCGGGGAGCTGTTTTTT. Encoded protein: CASSQDPVILAGAANTGELFF. The V call is TRBV3-1 (or the pseudogene TRBV3-2), the J call TRBJ2-2; 11 bases line up with TRBD2. Germline loops: CDR1 LGHDT, CDR2 YNNKEL (reference sequence). This CDR3 region has 21 residues. J lost 0 bases, V lost 0 bases, and 12 bases had no gene match.

The CDR3 loop is CASSLEGRRMDIQYF. As DNA, the CDR3 is TGCGCCAGCAGCTTGGAGGGGAGACGGATGGACATTCAGTACTTC. The chain joins TRBV5-1 to TRBJ2-4; D tentatively reads TRBD1 or TRBD2 (5 bases each). Germline V CDR1 and CDR2: SGHRS, YFSETQ. This CDR3 region has 15 residues. Trimming stripped 0 bases from V and 8 bases from J, with 15 bases between. The whole variable domain, filled in from reference TRBV5-1 and TRBJ2-4, reads KAGVTQTPRYLIKTRGQQVTLSCSPISGHRSVSWYQQTPGQGLQFLFEYFSETQRNKGNFPGRFSGRQFSNSRSEMNVSTLELGDSALYLCASSLEGRRMDIQYFGAGTRLSVL.

The V and J genes are TRBV2 and TRBJ1-2; maybe TRBD1 (6 bases). Trimming removed 8 bases at V and 2 bases at J, with 15 bases between. Germline V gene sequence: CDR1 SNHLY, CDR2 FYNNEI. CDR3 length: 14 amino acids. DNA of the CDR3: TGTGCCAGCCTAGGGGGACCAGGGAACTATGGCTACACCTTC. Encoded protein: CASLGGPGNYGYTF.

This CDR3 reads CASSLRGTYTEAFF. The CDR3, as DNA: TGTGCCAGCAGTTTAAGGGGAACCTACACTGAAGCTTTCTTT. The V gene is TRBV27, the J gene TRBJ1-1, with D possibly matching TRBD1 (5 bases). CDR3 length equals 14 residues. V lost 2 bases to trimming and J lost 3 bases, with 10 bases between them. CDR1 is MNHEY, CDR2 SMNVEV, per germline (reference sequence).

This chain links TRBV5-8 with TRBJ2-5; 16 bases map to TRBD2. The V gene's germline CDR1 is SGHTS and CDR2 YDEGEE. The CDR3 sequence is 15 residues long. Trimming at V came to 7 bases and at J to 4 bases, leaving 4 bases not matched to a gene. In DNA, the CDR3 is TGTGCCAGCGGGGGACTAGCGGGAGGGGGAGAGACCCAGTACTTC. Amino acid sequence: CASGGLAGGGETQYF.

V gene TRBV7-6 combines with J gene TRBJ2-2; 14 nucleotides agree with TRBD2. The CDR3 spans 17 residues. The germline gives CDR1 SGHVS, CDR2 FNYEAQ. The trim removed 5 bases at V and 2 bases at J, leaving 4 bases unmatched. CDR3 nucleotide sequence: TGTGCCAGCAGCCTGGGACTAGCGGGGGCAAACACCGGGGAGCTGTTTTTT. Protein sequence: CASSLGLAGANTGELFF.

The rearrangement joins TRBV6-1 to TRBJ2-1, with TRBD1 as a possible D gene (6 bases). The CDR3 has 16 residues. V shed 1 base and J shed 4 bases, with 14 bases lying between them. Germline V CDR1 and CDR2: MNHNS, SASEGT. For the CDR3, the DNA is TGTGCCAGCAGTGAAGGACCAGGGGCGGTGTACAATGAGCAGTTCTTC. Residues: CASSEGPGAVYNEQFF.

This clone has only a few counts. V gene TRBV6-1 combines with J gene TRBJ2-2; D possibly matches TRBD1 or TRBD2 (5 bases each). V gave up 1 base and J gave up 1 base, with 10 bases separating them. Germline assignment: CDR1 MNHNS and CDR2 SASEGT. The CDR3 has 16 residues. The CDR3 reads CASSEVGTRNTGELFF. The CDR3 DNA sequence: TGTGCCAGCAGTGAAGTCGGGACGAGGAACACCGGGGAGCTGTTTTTT.

A few counts support this clone. The chain carries TRBV5-6 and TRBJ1-1, with 7 bases identical to TRBD1. This CDR3 has 15 residues. Germline V CDR1 and CDR2: SGHDT, YYEEEE. Trimming at V came to 3 bases and at J to 1 base, leaving 6 bases not matched to a gene. CDR3 bases: TGTGCCAGCAGCTGGGATGGGACAGCGAACACTGAAGCTTTCTTT. This sequence encodes CASSWDGTANTEAFF.

V is TRBV6-2 or TRBV6-3 and J is TRBJ1-2; 8 bases match TRBD1. V dropped 6 bases and J dropped 4; count of bases not matched to a gene: 7. This CDR3 comprises 14 residues. The V gene's germline CDR1 is MNHEY and CDR2 SVGEGT. The CDR3 DNA reads as TGTGCCAGCAGCTCCCAGGGACAGGTCTATGGCTACACCTTC. Encoded protein: CASSSQGQVYGYTF.

The chain links TRBV9 to TRBJ1-2; 12 bases line up with TRBD1. Losses at the gene ends were 4 bases for V and 3 bases for J; bases not matched to a gene: 10. The germline CDR1 and CDR2 sequences are SGDLS and YYNGEE. The CDR3 runs 17 residues. CDR3 loop: CASSRRDRGLRDYGYTF. The DNA of the CDR3 is TGTGCCAGCAGCCGCCGGGACAGGGGGCTAAGGGACTATGGCTACACCTTC.

The chain joins TRBV6-5 to TRBJ2-3, with D uncertain. The CDR3 spans 14 residues. The germline V and J ends were trimmed by 0 bases and 4 bases, with 8 bases remaining between them. The germline V gene encodes CDR1 MNHEY and CDR2 SVGAGI. DNA of the CDR3: TGTGCCAGCAGTTACTCTCGTCCACCAGATACGCAGTATTTT. It is translated as CASSYSRPPDTQYF.

This rearrangement joins TRBV6-1 to TRBJ1-2; D is perhaps TRBD1 (5 bases). V dropped 4 bases and J dropped 0 bases, with 15 bases sitting between them. Germline V gives CDR1 MNHNS, CDR2 SASEGT. The CDR3 totals 16 residues. CDR3 nucleotides: TGTGCCAGCAGTGCAAGGGACGGCCGTGCTAACTATGGCTACACCTTC. Protein sequence: CASSARDGRANYGYTF.

The chain uses TRBV5-4 and TRBJ2-7; 12 bases map to TRBD1. The CDR3 loop spans 15 amino acids. Losses at the gene ends were 2 bases for V and 6 bases for J; bases not matched to a gene: 6. The V gene's germline CDR1 is SGHNT and CDR2 YYREEE (reference sequence). The chain's CDR3 is CASSFSGTGGGEQYF. The CDR3 coding sequence is TGTGCCAGCAGCTTCTCCGGGACAGGGGGCGGCGAGCAGTACTTC.